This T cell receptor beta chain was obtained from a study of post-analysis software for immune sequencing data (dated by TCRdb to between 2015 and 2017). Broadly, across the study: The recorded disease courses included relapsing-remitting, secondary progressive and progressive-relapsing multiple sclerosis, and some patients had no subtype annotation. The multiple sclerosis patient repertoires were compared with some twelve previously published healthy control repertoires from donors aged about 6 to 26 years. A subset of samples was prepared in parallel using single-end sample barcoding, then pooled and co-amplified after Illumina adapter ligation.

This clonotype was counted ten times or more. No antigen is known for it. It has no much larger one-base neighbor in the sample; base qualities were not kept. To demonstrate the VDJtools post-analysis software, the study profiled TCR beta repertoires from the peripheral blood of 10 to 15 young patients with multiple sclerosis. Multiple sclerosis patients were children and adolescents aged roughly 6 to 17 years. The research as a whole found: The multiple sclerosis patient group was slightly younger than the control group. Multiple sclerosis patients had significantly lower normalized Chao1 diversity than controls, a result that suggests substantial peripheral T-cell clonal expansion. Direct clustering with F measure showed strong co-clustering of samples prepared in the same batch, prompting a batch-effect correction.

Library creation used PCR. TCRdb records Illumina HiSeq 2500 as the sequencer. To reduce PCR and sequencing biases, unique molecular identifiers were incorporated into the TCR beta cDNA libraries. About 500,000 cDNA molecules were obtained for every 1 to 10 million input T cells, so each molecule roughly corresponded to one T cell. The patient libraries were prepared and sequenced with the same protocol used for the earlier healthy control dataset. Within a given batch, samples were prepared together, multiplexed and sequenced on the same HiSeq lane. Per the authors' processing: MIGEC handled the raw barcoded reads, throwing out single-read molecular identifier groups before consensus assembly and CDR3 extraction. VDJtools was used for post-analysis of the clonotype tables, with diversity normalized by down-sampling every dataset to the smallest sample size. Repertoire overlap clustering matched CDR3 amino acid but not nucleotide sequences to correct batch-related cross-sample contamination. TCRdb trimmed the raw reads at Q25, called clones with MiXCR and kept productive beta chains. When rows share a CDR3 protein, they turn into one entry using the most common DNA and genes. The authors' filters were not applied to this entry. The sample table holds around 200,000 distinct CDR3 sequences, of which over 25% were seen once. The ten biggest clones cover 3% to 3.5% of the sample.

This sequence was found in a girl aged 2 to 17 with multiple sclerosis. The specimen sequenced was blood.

The CDR3 sequence is CASSDGGATEAFF. The DNA sequence is as follows: TGTGCCAGCAGTGACGGGGGAGCCACTGAAGCTTTCTTT. This sequence uses TRBV6-4 and TRBJ1-1, with a tentative D gene TRBD1 over 5 matching bases. From the cysteine up to the phenylalanine, the CDR3 has a length of 13 residues. Of all the DNA, just the CDR3 is kept, 39 bases in frame from base 1. V is pared back by 2 bases and J by 4 bases, with 8 bases lying between the germline termini. CDR1 is given as MRHNA and CDR2 as SNTAGT, both from the germline V gene.